The 30 T cell receptor beta chains below all came from one sample that was sequenced in a study of cytomegalovirus exposure and HLA in healthy donors. Generated by immunoSEQ multiplex PCR, the TCRdb table keeps only in-frame clones and is missing some. The data show fewer than 60,000 clones, with approximately 95% seen just once and approximately 8% held by the top ten. Source material: PBMCs. The receptors were gathered from a woman younger than 30 in good health and CMV-seropositive.

The rearrangement links TRBV27 to TRBJ2-2, with 9 nucleotides matching TRBD1. Unmatched junction bases numbered 5, after V lost 6 bases and J lost 3 bases. Germline V gene data show CDR1 as MNHEY and CDR2 as SMNVEV (reference sequence). This CDR3 region has 15 residues. The CDR3 here is CASRRGQGYTGELFF. Written as DNA, the CDR3 is TGTGCCAGCAGACGGGGACAGGGATACACCGGGGAGCTGTTTTTT.

The V and J genes are TRBV15 and TRBJ2-1; D possibly corresponds to TRBD2 (5 bases). The CDR3 runs to 14 residues. Germline lookup yields CDR1 LNHNV and CDR2 YYDKDF (reference sequence). V was cut by 1 base and J by 3 bases, with 7 bases left in between. The CDR3 nucleotides are TGTGCCACCAGCAGAGCGGGGTTCTACAATGAGCAGTTCTTC. Amino acids: CATSRAGFYNEQFF.

This chain connects TRBV2 to TRBJ2-7, with unresolved D. The CDR3 loop spans 12 amino acids. V dropped 7 bases and J dropped 1 base, with 8 bases sitting between them. The germline CDR1 and CDR2 sequences are SNHLY and FYNNEI. CDR3 in DNA: TGTGCCAGCAAATCCCTTTCCTACGAGCAGTACTTC. Translating it yields CASKSLSYEQYF. Together with reference TRBV2 and TRBJ2-7, the CDR3 gives the full variable domain: EPEVTQTPSHQVTQMGQEVILRCVPISNHLYFYWYRQILGQKVEFLVSFYNNEISEKSEIFDDQFSVERPDGSNFTLKIRSTKLEDSAMYFCASKSLSYEQYFGPGTRLTVT.

The CDR3 loop reads CASGGRGRAGEQFF. The CDR3, as DNA: TGTGCCAGCGGGGGTCGCGGGAGGGCCGGTGAGCAGTTCTTC. The chain couples TRBV2 to TRBJ2-1, with 9 bases that match TRBD2. CDR3 size: 14 residues. CDR1 and CDR2 from the germline V gene are SNHLY and FYNNEI. V trimming: 8 bases; J trimming: 9 bases; junction bases outside the gene matches: 11.

The gene calls are TRBV9 and TRBJ2-5; D is unclear. V gave up 0 bases and J gave up 5 bases, with 8 bases separating them. CDR3 size: 13 residues. CDR1 and CDR2 (germline): SGDLS, YYNGEE. CDR3 coding DNA: TGTGCCAGCAGCGTAGTCCCGCAGGAGACCCAGTACTTC. Translating it yields CASSVVPQETQYF.

The rearrangement joins TRBV30 to TRBJ2-6, with unresolved D. In germline, CDR1 is GTSNPN, CDR2 SVGIG (reference sequence). Trimming pared 1 base from V and 0 bases from J, leaving 4 bases between. CDR3 size: 14 residues. The CDR3, as DNA: TGTGCCTGGAGTGCTACCTCTGGGGCCAACGTCCTGACTTTC. This gives the protein CAWSATSGANVLTF.

The chain recombines TRBV29-1 with TRBJ2-7; D remains unclear. This CDR3 region has 13 residues. V gave up 1 base and J gave up 2 bases, with 9 bases separating them. Germline-derived CDR1 and CDR2 are SQVTM and ANQGSEA. The CDR3 here is CSVEGVGPYEQYF. The CDR3 region has the DNA TGCAGCGTTGAAGGGGTTGGGCCCTACGAGCAGTACTTC.

V is TRBV4-3 and J is TRBJ1-3; the D is unclear. CDR1 is LGHNA and CDR2 is YSLEER in the germline V gene. Trimming cost V 0 bases and J 0 bases, with 15 bases left between them. CDR3 size: 18 residues. The chain's CDR3 is CASSQDWGLGVSGNTIYF. CDR3 nucleotide sequence: TGCGCCAGCAGCCAAGATTGGGGTCTCGGGGTCTCTGGAAACACCATATATTTT.

As for this clone: This same CDR3 is encoded by further DNA sequences in the sample. The J gene is TRBJ2-1, the V gene TRBV7-3, with TRBD2 matching over 7 bases. The CDR3 is 15 residues long. After removal of 3 bases from V and 1 base from J, the junction contained 3 bases not matched to a gene. Looked up from germline, CDR1 is SGHTA and CDR2 is FQGTGA. CDR3 nucleotides: TGTGCCAGCAGCTTGCTAGCGGCTTCCTACAATGAGCAGTTCTTC. Translating it yields CASSLLAASYNEQFF.

The chain has TRBV6-5 and TRBJ2-7; a possible D gene is TRBD2 (6 bases). The CDR3 totals 14 residues. Germline V gene lookup returns CDR1 MNHEY and CDR2 SVGAGI. V dropped 0 bases and J dropped 2 bases, with 8 bases sitting between them. CDR3 nucleotides: TGTGCCAGCAGTTACTCCGGGACTCCCTACGAGCAGTACTTC. Translation gives CASSYSGTPYEQYF.

V and J are TRBV20-1 and TRBJ2-7, with D unresolved. The CDR3 has 11 residues. Trimming removed 5 bases at V and 0 bases at J, with 5 bases between. The V gene's germline CDR1 is DFQATT and CDR2 SNEGSKA (reference sequence). The CDR3 sequence is CSAHSSYEQYF. CDR3 sequence (DNA): TGCAGTGCTCACAGCTCCTACGAGCAGTACTTC.

The chain employs TRBV6-4 and TRBJ2-1; 10 bases map to TRBD2. The germline CDR1 and CDR2 sequences are MRHNA and SNTAGT. This CDR3 has 15 amino acids. V shed 4 bases, J shed 0 bases, and the junction held 0 bases outside the gene matches. The CDR3 region is CASSVAGGSYNEQFF. The CDR3 DNA sequence: TGTGCCAGCAGTGTAGCGGGGGGCTCCTACAATGAGCAGTTCTTC.

This sequence joins TRBV5-1 and TRBJ2-3; 16 bases agree with TRBD2. The germline V gene encodes CDR1 SGHRS and CDR2 YFSETQ. The CDR3 spans 20 residues. V lost 0 bases to trimming and J lost 2 bases; unmatched junction nucleotides: 9. Written as DNA, the CDR3 is TGCGCCAGCAGCTTGGTTCCTCCGGGGACTAGCGGGAGGGACACAGATACGCAGTATTTT. Protein product: CASSLVPPGTSGRDTDTQYF.

The chain recombines TRBV11-2 with TRBJ2-5; 9 nucleotides match TRBD2. Germline V gene sequence: CDR1 SGHAT, CDR2 FQNNGV. There are 16 residues in the CDR3. The J segment lost 5 bases and the V segment lost 0 bases, leaving 7 bases of the junction unmatched. CDR3 sequence: CASSLEGAGGVETQYF. CDR3 sequence (DNA): TGTGCCAGCAGCTTAGAAGGGGCGGGAGGGGTTGAGACCCAGTACTTC.

The J gene is TRBJ1-2, the V gene TRBV19, with 7 bases lining up with TRBD1. The CDR3 is made up of 17 amino acids. The germline V gene has CDR1 LNHDA and CDR2 SQIVND (reference sequence). Germline trimming cut 0 bases from V and 6 bases from J; bases unmatched to any gene: 13. Here the CDR3 DNA reads TGTGCCAGTAGTATAGATCTCCAACAGGGGACGAGCCATGGCTACACCTTC. Protein: CASSIDLQQGTSHGYTF.

The genes are TRBV7-3 and TRBJ2-1, with TRBD2 identical over 8 bases. The ends lost 2 bases at V and 0 bases at J; junction bases unmatched: 6. Germline V gene lookup returns CDR1 SGHTA and CDR2 FQGTGA. The CDR3 consists of 17 residues. The CDR3 nucleotides read TGTGCCAGCAGCTTATACCCCGGGACTAGCTCCTACAATGAGCAGTTCTTC. This translates into CASSLYPGTSSYNEQFF.

Only one count was recorded for this clone. The V gene is TRBV5-1, the J gene TRBJ2-7; weak D call: TRBD2 (6 bases). Trimming cost V 0 bases and J 2 bases, with 18 bases left between them. Germline CDR1 and CDR2: SGHRS and YFSETQ. The CDR3 runs 17 residues. This chain's CDR3 is CASSLAGGRSGTYEQYF. As DNA, the CDR3 is TGCGCCAGCAGCTTGGCGGGCGGGCGTAGCGGAACCTACGAGCAGTACTTC.

The J gene is TRBJ2-7, the V gene TRBV7-2; TRBD2 matches at 12 bases. V lost 5 bases to trimming and J lost 2 bases; unmatched junction nucleotides: 4. The CDR3 sequence is 15 residues long. Looked up from germline, CDR1 is SGHTA and CDR2 is FQGNSA. The CDR3 DNA sequence: TGTGCCAGCAGCCTTGGACTAGCGGGAACCTACGAGCAGTACTTC. Protein: CASSLGLAGTYEQYF.

This chain uses TRBV9 with TRBJ2-1, with D maybe TRBD2 (5 bases). This CDR3 region has 15 residues. The V gene lost 0 bases and the J gene lost 2 bases, with 9 bases spanning the gap. Looked up from germline, CDR1 is SGDLS and CDR2 is YYNGEE. CDR3 region: CASSVDGKPYNEQFF. CDR3 DNA: TGTGCCAGCAGCGTAGACGGGAAGCCCTACAATGAGCAGTTCTTC.

This chain links TRBV7-8 with TRBJ1-2; the D is unclear. Germline V gene data show CDR1 as SGHVS and CDR2 as FQNEAQ. The length of the CDR3 is 15 residues. V was trimmed by 4 bases and J by 4 bases, leaving 16 bases between them. The CDR3 sequence is CASSSEGRGSYGYTF. CDR3 coding DNA: TGTGCCAGCAGCTCGGAGGGCCGCGGCAGCTATGGCTACACCTTC.

The chain links TRBV9 to TRBJ2-1; 7 nucleotides align to TRBD2. After removal of 0 bases from V and 9 bases from J, the junction contained 18 bases not matched to a gene. CDR3 length equals 18 residues. Germline lookup yields CDR1 SGDLS and CDR2 YYNGEE. CDR3 protein: CASSVGGRAALGGGEQFF. CDR3 bases: TGTGCCAGCAGCGTAGGTGGTAGGGCGGCATTGGGGGGGGGTGAGCAGTTCTTC.

V usage is TRBV6-4 and J usage is TRBJ1-1; perhaps TRBD1 as D (5 bases). The CDR3 runs to 13 residues. The V and J ends lost 3 bases and 3 bases respectively, with 8 bases between them. Germline loops: CDR1 MRHNA, CDR2 SNTAGT. As DNA, the CDR3 is TGTGCCAGCAGTGAGCGACAGCACACTGAAGCTTTCTTT. Encoded protein: CASSERQHTEAFF.

This chain links TRBV7-3 with TRBJ2-1; D gene unclear. Trimming stripped 8 bases from V and 4 bases from J, with 12 bases between. The germline gives CDR1 SGHTA, CDR2 FQGTGA. CDR3 size: 13 residues. CDR3 nucleotides: TGTGCCAGCTCGTCCAGCGCTTACAATGAGCAGTTCTTC. It specifies CASSSSAYNEQFF.

This clone was recorded once. V is TRBV7-9 and J is TRBJ2-1; D call uncertain. The CDR3 spans 15 residues. Germline CDR1 is SEHNR and CDR2 is FQNEAQ (reference sequence). V dropped 2 bases and J dropped 3 bases, with 11 bases sitting between them. The CDR3 region has the DNA TGTGCCAGCAGCTTATCGTCCGGGTTCTACAATGAGCAGTTCTTC. This codes for CASSLSSGFYNEQFF.

Written as DNA, the CDR3 is TGTGCCAGCAGCTTTAGGGGGGGCGCCTACAATGAGCAGTTCTTC. Translated: CASSFRGGAYNEQFF. The chain is built from TRBV7-9 and TRBJ2-1; D may be TRBD2 (7 bases). Trimming took off 3 bases at V and 2 bases at J, with 11 bases between the two ends. In germline, CDR1 is SEHNR, CDR2 FQNEAQ (reference sequence). The CDR3 runs to 15 residues.

The chain has TRBV4-2 and TRBJ2-5, with D hard to call. This CDR3 is built from 14 residues. Germline assignment: CDR1 LGHNA and CDR2 YNFKEQ. The ends were cut back, 2 bases at V and 3 bases at J, with 10 bases in the middle. The CDR3 is CASSQSLEKETQYF. The CDR3 DNA follows: TGTGCCAGCAGCCAAAGTCTGGAGAAAGAGACCCAGTACTTC.

The chain carries TRBV5-6 and TRBJ1-1; perhaps TRBD1 as D (6 bases). The CDR3 length is 14 residues. CDR1 is SGHDT and CDR2 is YYEEEE in the germline V gene. V lost 3 bases and J 5 bases, leaving 14 bases between the germline ends. The CDR3 sequence: CASSWGGRGTEAFF. The CDR3 DNA reads as TGTGCCAGCAGCTGGGGGGGGAGGGGGACTGAAGCTTTCTTT.

This clone was counted once. This rearrangement joins TRBV13 to TRBJ1-3; 8 nucleotides match TRBD1. J lost 6 bases, V lost 5 bases, and 6 bases had no gene match. There are 14 residues in the CDR3. The germline V gene encodes CDR1 PRHDT and CDR2 FYEKMQ (reference sequence). The CDR3 protein is CASSARQGLNTIYF. CDR3 DNA sequence: TGTGCCAGCAGCGCGCGACAGGGGCTAAACACCATATATTTT.

The chain uses TRBV27 and TRBJ1-5; D unresolved. The CDR3 has 14 amino acids. Trimming pared 3 bases from V and 4 bases from J, leaving 10 bases between. Germline assignment: CDR1 MNHEY and CDR2 SMNVEV (reference sequence). The CDR3 sequence: CASSLEGHNQPQHF. The CDR3 nucleotides read TGTGCCAGCAGTTTGGAGGGTCATAATCAGCCCCAGCATTTT.

This chain links TRBV5-1 with TRBJ2-1; 7 nucleotides line up with TRBD2. Germline assignment: CDR1 SGHRS and CDR2 YFSETQ. This CDR3 is built from 12 residues. J was trimmed by 6 bases and V by 3 bases; bases with no gene match: 0. The CDR3 DNA reads TGCGCCAGCAGCTCTAGCGGCAATGAGCAGTTCTTC. It codes for CASSSSGNEQFF.